This TCR beta chain derives from a study of blood T cell repertoires in COVID-19. Across the study: COVID-19 samples, acute and convalescent, were from the United States, Italy and Spain. PBMCs, B-cell-depleted T cells, or T cells provided the cDNA or gDNA that made up the material.

The CDR3 consists of 14 residues. Germline values: CDR1 SGHNT, CDR2 YYREEE (reference sequence). With 1 base removed from V and 9 bases from J, the gap between germline ends came to 14 bases. In the original processing: By means of reference gene primer amplification, nucleated cell counts were estimated. The protocol was immunoSEQ multiplex PCR, while the TCRdb copy is restricted to in-frame clones and leaves out a portion. The V and J calls and clone size are taken from that table; D and trimming were inferred from the DNA. The data show some 110,000 clones, about 82% seen once. This chain connects TRBV5-4 to TRBJ2-1; weak D call: TRBD1 (6 bases). Sequenced sample: peripheral blood. This TCR derives from a man aged 60 to 69 with active or convalescent COVID-19. The CDR3 sequence is CASSLRARGPEQFF. CDR3 sequence (DNA): TGTGCCAGCAGCTTGCGGGCCAGGGGTCCTGAGCAGTTCTTC.